The following is a TCR beta chain sequence with its context. Antigen unknown. This sample stems from a study of T cell responses to AZD1222 COVID-19 vaccine. Study-wide results and caveats: Regions left unmutated in variants are reportedly the target of nearly half of spike-specific TCRs. Seropositive at baseline were only five or six AZD1222 recipients. Clonal diversity was possibly underestimated; the donors were predominantly white British and more often female.

TCRdb's table, derived via immunoSEQ multiplex PCR, lists solely in-frame clones and lacks some. The table lists tens of thousands of clones, about 85% of them singletons. This TCR was recovered from an adult in good health. The sequencing used peripheral blood, collected on day 0 of AZD1222 vaccination.

CDR3 in DNA: TGTGCCAGCAGCTCCCCCTCGAGGCCCTATGGCTACACCTTC. This encodes CASSSPSRPYGYTF. The V and J genes are TRBV7-9 and TRBJ1-2; D call uncertain. Deletions cut 4 bases from V and 4 bases from J, with 13 bases between. Germline-derived CDR1 and CDR2 are SEHNR and FQNEAQ (reference sequence). CDR3 length: 14 residues.